These T cell receptor beta chains were read from a single sample in a study of vaccination and CD4 T cells after COVID-19. TCRdb re-called the PCR reads with MiXCR, one entry per CDR3 protein. The sample shows around 15,000 distinct CDR3 sequences, around 80% of them seen only once. These TCRs' antigens remain unknown. This specimen was CD4+ T cells from blood, cultured in vitro, taken after SARS-CoV-2 vaccination. The receptors originated from a human donor who received a COVID-19 vaccine. CDR3s include the opening cysteine and the closing phenylalanine or tryptophan. A D gene is named only where the DNA matches it firmly. Where a row states a size, it is once, few, many or the class of an expanded clone; other rows omit it.

size	length	J	D	V	CDR3	DNA
once	17	TRBJ2-6	TRBD1	TRBV19	CASTARTGAGGANVLTF	TGTGCCAGTACCGCTCGGACAGGGGCAGGAGGGGCCAACGTCCTGACTTTC
NA	14	TRBJ1-6	NA	TRBV14	CASSLRTVNSPLHF	TGTGCCAGCAGCCTCAGGACGGTAAATTCACCCCTCCACTTT
NA	13	TRBJ2-5	NA	TRBV5-4	CASQSWGTETQYF	TGTGCCAGCCAATCTTGGGGGACAGAGACCCAGTACTTC
NA	17	TRBJ2-7	TRBD1	TRBV27	CASSQRGQGRVSYEQYF	TGTGCCAGCAGCCAACGAGGACAGGGTAGGGTATCCTACGAGCAGTACTTC
NA	14	TRBJ2-4	NA	TRBV7-2	CASSLAVAKNIQYF	TGTGCCAGCAGCTTAGCAGTGGCCAAAAACATTCAGTACTTC
NA	18	TRBJ1-1	TRBD1	TRBV18	CASSPQTGGKGMNTEAFF	TGTGCCAGCTCGCCTCAGACAGGGGGCAAAGGAATGAACACTGAAGCTTTCTTT
NA	15	TRBJ1-3	NA	TRBV6-1	CASSEGPVSWNTIYF	TGTGCCAGCAGTGAGGGACCGGTCTCTTGGAACACCATATATTTT
NA	20	TRBJ2-5	TRBD2	TRBV6-1	CASSEAQIGLAVGVRETQYF	TGTGCCAGCAGTGAAGCCCAAATAGGACTAGCGGTGGGGGTCAGGGAGACCCAGTACTTC
NA	16	TRBJ1-6	TRBD1	TRBV19	CASSMDRGGDNSPLHF	TGTGCCAGTAGTATGGACAGGGGAGGGGATAATTCACCCCTCCACTTT
NA	14	TRBJ2-5	TRBD1	TRBV6-1	CASVPTGGQETQYF	TGTGCCAGCGTTCCGACAGGGGGCCAAGAGACCCAGTACTTC
NA	17	TRBJ1-2	NA	TRBV7-8	CASSLGRGRVSNYGYTF	TGTGCCAGCAGCTTGGGGCGGGGGCGAGTGAGTAACTATGGCTACACCTTC
NA	15	TRBJ1-1	NA	TRBV6-5	CASSYSIGVNTEAFF	TGTGCCAGCAGTTACTCGATCGGAGTGAACACTGAAGCTTTCTTT
NA	14	TRBJ2-3	TRBD1	TRBV2	CASSELGTADTQYF	TGTGCCAGCAGTGAACTGGGGACAGCAGATACGCAGTATTTT
NA	15	TRBJ2-7	NA	TRBV7-2	CASSSRQGGLYEQYF	TGTGCCAGCAGCTCCCGACAGGGAGGACTCTACGAGCAGTACTTC
few	16	TRBJ2-3	TRBD2	TRBV20-1	CSARDFSGGRTDTQYF	TGCAGTGCTAGAGATTTTAGCGGGGGGCGCACAGATACGCAGTATTTT
NA	12	TRBJ1-2	NA	TRBV20-1	CSAPGRPGGYTF	TGCAGTGCCCCGGGCCGTCCGGGTGGCTACACCTTC
medium-sized	15	TRBJ2-5	NA	TRBV6-1	CASSDWPHRTETQYF	TGTGCCAGCAGTGATTGGCCCCACAGAACGGAGACCCAGTACTTC
NA	12	TRBJ1-2	NA	TRBV7-8	CASSLASHGYTF	TGTGCCAGCAGCTTAGCAAGTCATGGCTACACCTTC
NA	13	TRBJ2-3	NA	TRBV2	CASSGVPGDTQYF	TGTGCCAGCAGTGGGGTCCCAGGCGATACGCAGTATTTT
NA	15	TRBJ2-7	TRBD2	TRBV20-1	CSAFKTSGSPYEQYF	TGCAGTGCTTTTAAAACCAGCGGGAGCCCCTACGAGCAGTACTTC
medium-sized	14	TRBJ2-4	NA	TRBV20-1	CSAVGAYRENIQYF	TGCAGTGCCGTAGGGGCTTACCGTGAAAACATTCAGTACTTC
NA	12	TRBJ1-2	NA	TRBV30	CAWRVDSRRYTF	TGTGCCTGGAGAGTGGACAGTAGGCGATACACCTTC
NA	18	TRBJ1-1	TRBD1	TRBV7-8	CASSLVRTGGPQNTEAFF	TGTGCCAGCAGCTTAGTACGGACAGGGGGGCCCCAGAACACTGAAGCTTTCTTT
NA	18	TRBJ2-1	TRBD2	TRBV20-1	CSARDRGLAGVSYNEQFF	TGCAGTGCTAGAGATCGCGGACTAGCGGGGGTTTCCTACAATGAGCAGTTCTTC
few	16	TRBJ2-1	NA	TRBV6-1	CASSPATSSPGNEQFF	TGTGCCAGCAGTCCTGCGACAAGCAGTCCTGGCAATGAGCAGTTCTTC